The clone carrying this TCR beta chain was picked up one time. Its antigen remains unknown. The data are from a study of blood T cells in healthy people across ages. CDR3 length: 14 amino acids. Looked up from germline, CDR1 is SGHRS and CDR2 is YFSETQ. Trimming stripped 4 bases from V and 1 base from J, with 11 bases between. PCR was performed a second time for about 7 to 12 cycles using a sample-barcoded 5' primer and a J-beta primer mix. Each of the cDNA molecules was tagged by a template-switch adaptor with 12 random nucleotides. Via MiXCR, TCRdb re-called the 5' RACE reads, giving one row per CDR3 protein. The repertoire holds some 1.7 million distinct CDR3 sequences, with about 30% as singletons. Overall study findings and caveats: Estimated diversity across one million T cells was deemed an underestimate.

The specimen was blood. The clonotype was recovered from a woman aged 25 to 39 in good health. The chain employs TRBV5-1 and TRBJ1-1; no clear D. CDR3 sequence: CASSQDQTNTEAFF. The CDR3 DNA reads TGCGCCAGCAGCCAAGACCAGACGAACACTGAAGCTTTCTTT.